The 20 T cell receptor beta chains reported below all come from one sample, sequenced in a study of response to subunit inactivated influenza vaccine. TCRdb fed the RT-PCR reads into MiXCR, producing one record per CDR3 protein. The data contain about 540,000 distinct CDR3 sequences, roughly 25% of them singletons. This same sample was also part of a study on T cells expressing NK-cell markers. That publication notes: 5'RACE template switching built TCR beta cDNA with unique molecular identifiers.

The specimen was CD4+ T cells sorted from PBMCs, collected 11 to 12 days after vaccination. The receptors come from a middle-aged man who received an inactivated influenza vaccine.

This clonotype appeared once. The chain uses TRBV6-1 and TRBJ1-5; unclear D gene. This CDR3 contains 13 residues. Trimming took 6 bases from V and 8 from J, leaving 14 bases between them. Germline V gene sequence: CDR1 MNHNS, CDR2 SASEGT. The CDR3 sequence is CASRVLSLEPQHF. CDR3 nucleotide sequence: TGTGCCAGCAGGGTTTTAAGCTTAGAGCCCCAGCATTTT.

With respect to this clonotype: Germline is not matched at one junction end, which may reflect a read error. This sequence joins TRBV6-1 and TRBJ1-3; no clear D. CDR1 MNHNS and CDR2 SASEGT come from the germline V gene. The CDR3 runs to 15 residues. In nucleotides, the CDR3 is TGTGCCAGCAGAGAAGCCTGGAAGCGAGGAAACACCATATATTTT. Translation: CASREAWKRGNTIYF.

V is TRBV28 and J is TRBJ2-5; 7 bases agree with TRBD2. The CDR3 has 15 residues. J lost 5 bases, V lost 5 bases, and 11 bases had no gene match. Germline values: CDR1 MDHEN, CDR2 SYDVKM. CDR3 DNA sequence: TGTGCCAGCAGTAGCGGGGCTATATTCGGGGAGACCCAGTACTTC. This sequence encodes CASSSGAIFGETQYF.

Only a few counts were recorded for this clonotype. This sequence joins TRBV5-6 and TRBJ2-7, with a possible D match to TRBD2 (5 bases). CDR1 is SGHDT, CDR2 YYEEEE, per germline. There are 16 residues in the CDR3. Deletions cut 1 base from V and 5 bases from J, with 19 bases between. This CDR3 is CASSLPKVGVFHEQYF. CDR3 in DNA: TGTGCCAGCAGCTTGCCAAAAGTGGGAGTCTTCCACGAGCAGTACTTC.

This clonotype has a handful of counts. V is TRBV7-9 and J is TRBJ2-5; a weak D match, TRBD2 (6 bases). Per the germline V gene, CDR1 is SEHNR and CDR2 is FQNEAQ (reference sequence). CDR3 length equals 15 residues. The V and J ends lost 3 bases and 0 bases respectively, with 11 bases between them. The CDR3 loop is CASSFGGLDQETQYF. The CDR3 DNA reads TGTGCCAGCAGCTTCGGGGGATTAGACCAAGAGACCCAGTACTTC.

This clonotype has only a few counts. V is TRBV29-1 and J is TRBJ2-2; TRBD1 agrees at 8 bases. J lost 4 bases, V lost 6 bases, and 7 bases had no gene match. The CDR3 is made up of 14 amino acids. Germline values: CDR1 SQVTM, CDR2 ANQGSEA. Here the CDR3 DNA reads TGCAGCGTAGGGACAGGCCCCGGCACCGGGGAGCTGTTTTTT. Translation gives CSVGTGPGTGELFF.

This clonotype was recorded a few times. V gene TRBV5-1 combines with J gene TRBJ2-1; 11 positions match TRBD2. The germline V gene has CDR1 SGHRS and CDR2 YFSETQ. The J segment lost 10 bases and the V segment lost 4 bases, leaving 13 bases of the junction unmatched. The CDR3 spans 16 residues. DNA of the CDR3: TGCGCCAGCAGCAACCCGGGGACTAGCGGCATCGGGGAGCAGTTCTTC. Translating it yields CASSNPGTSGIGEQFF.

The rearrangement links TRBV4-2 to TRBJ2-3, with TRBD1 matching over 8 bases. The germline V gene encodes CDR1 LGHNA and CDR2 YNFKEQ. V was clipped by 3 bases and J by 1 base; unmatched bases: 3. The CDR3 is made up of 15 amino acids. The CDR3 region is CASSQGTGGTDTQYF. The CDR3 DNA sequence: TGTGCCAGCAGCCAGGGGACAGGCGGCACAGATACGCAGTATTTT.

This clonotype was seen many times. This chain connects TRBV5-1 to TRBJ1-1; D gene uncertain. V lost 5 bases and J 1 base, leaving 9 bases between the germline ends. This CDR3 is 13 amino acids long. Germline CDR1 is SGHRS and CDR2 is YFSETQ. CDR3 in DNA: TGCGCCAGCAGGGCCGGGGAGAACACTGAAGCTTTCTTT. Its protein is CASRAGENTEAFF. The entire variable domain, with the rest obtained from reference TRBV5-1 and TRBJ1-1, is as follows: KAGVTQTPRYLIKTRGQQVTLSCSPISGHRSVSWYQQTPGQGLQFLFEYFSETQRNKGNFPGRFSGRQFSNSRSEMNVSTLELGDSALYLCASRAGENTEAFFGQGTRLTVV.

This clonotype was counted a few times. The rearrangement links TRBV7-2 to TRBJ1-3; D unclear. The CDR3 runs to 13 residues. Trimming pared 3 bases from V and 8 bases from J, leaving 11 bases between. Germline V gene data show CDR1 as SGHTA and CDR2 as FQGNSA. This CDR3 is CASSLALEDTIYF. For the CDR3, the DNA is TGTGCCAGCAGCTTGGCCCTAGAGGACACCATATATTTT.

The chain carries TRBV5-4 and TRBJ2-2; 9 bases fit TRBD1. The CDR3 consists of 16 residues. V lost 2 bases to trimming and J lost 7 bases; unmatched junction nucleotides: 9. CDR1 and CDR2 from the germline V gene are SGHNT and YYREEE (reference sequence). The CDR3 reads CASSFPGQGTNGELFF. The CDR3 nucleotides read TGTGCCAGCAGCTTCCCGGGACAGGGAACGAACGGGGAGCTGTTTTTT.

CDR3 residues: CASSLSPPRGAWNEQFF. The CDR3, as DNA: TGTGCCAGCAGCTTATCCCCTCCCCGCGGGGCGTGGAATGAGCAGTTCTTC. The rearrangement links TRBV7-2 to TRBJ2-1; weak D call: TRBD2 (6 bases). The CDR3 sequence is 17 residues long. The V end lost 2 bases, the J end lost 7 bases, and 21 bases lay between the germline ends. Germline CDR1 SGHTA, CDR2 FQGNSA.

The CDR3 here is CASSLPPQGITITGELFF. DNA for the CDR3: TGTGCCAGCAGTTTACCCCCTCAGGGTATAACTATCACCGGGGAGCTGTTTTTT. The V gene is TRBV28, the J gene TRBJ2-2, with a weak D call TRBD1 (5 bases). The CDR3 is made up of 18 amino acids. The V gene lost 2 bases and the J gene lost 4 bases, with 20 bases spanning the gap. CDR1 and CDR2 from the germline V gene are MDHEN and SYDVKM.

This chain uses TRBV5-4 with TRBJ2-6; TRBD1 matches at 10 bases. V shed 5 bases and J 1 base; nucleotides not matched to a gene: 9. Germline CDR1 reads SGHNT; CDR2 reads YYREEE (reference sequence). The CDR3 is 18 amino acids. CDR3 coding DNA: TGTGCCAGCAGACCTGACAGGGGGCGCTTTTCTGGGGCCAACGTCCTGACTTTC. This encodes CASRPDRGRFSGANVLTF.

The rearrangement links TRBV7-2 to TRBJ1-3; TRBD1 might be the D (6 bases). Germline V gives CDR1 SGHTA, CDR2 FQGNSA. The V and J ends lost 5 bases and 4 bases respectively, with 12 bases between them. The CDR3 is made up of 14 amino acids. The CDR3 loop is CASSLRGTGNTIYF. CDR3 coding DNA: TGTGCCAGCAGCCTCAGGGGTACGGGAAACACCATATATTTT.

This clonotype was seen only a few times. The chain joins TRBV4-1 to TRBJ2-7; weak D call: TRBD1 (6 bases). CDR3 size: 17 residues. Germline V gene data show CDR1 as MGHRA and CDR2 as YSYEKL. The V end lost 0 bases, the J end lost 2 bases, and 17 bases lay between the germline ends. CDR3 nucleotides: TGCGCCAGCAGCCAAGAATACGGGACAACCCGCCCCTACGAGCAGTACTTC. Translating gives CASSQEYGTTRPYEQYF.

The rearrangement links TRBV7-6 to TRBJ1-6; D is unresolved. With 0 bases removed from V and 6 bases from J, the gap between germline ends came to 3 bases. Germline assignment: CDR1 SGHVS and CDR2 FNYEAQ. This CDR3 has 13 amino acids. CDR3 DNA: TGTGCCAGCAGCTTAGCCTTTAATTCACCCCTCCACTTT. Translating gives CASSLAFNSPLHF.

On this clonotype itself: The junction departs from the called germline gene at one end, perhaps through a read error. The genes are TRBV20-1 and TRBJ2-4, with a weak D call TRBD1 (6 bases). From germline, CDR1 is DFQATT and CDR2 SNEGSKA (reference sequence). The CDR3 totals 11 residues. The CDR3 reads CSAGDRSGPYF. The CDR3 DNA sequence: TGCAGTGCTGGAGACAGGTCCGGTCCGTACTTC.

This clonotype was detected a few times. V gene TRBV24-1 combines with J gene TRBJ2-7, with D possibly being TRBD1 (6 bases). Germline values: CDR1 KGHDR, CDR2 SFDVKD. V lost 3 bases and J 3 bases, leaving 11 bases between the germline ends. This CDR3 has 14 amino acids. The CDR3 region is CATSDVKQGYEQYF. The CDR3 DNA reads TGTGCCACCAGTGATGTAAAACAGGGCTACGAGCAGTACTTC.

There are a few counts of this clonotype. This chain links TRBV24-1 with TRBJ2-1, with 10 positions matching TRBD1. Germline assignment: CDR1 KGHDR and CDR2 SFDVKD. CDR3 length: 13 amino acids. Trimming cost V 7 bases and J 7 bases; bases outside gene matches: 3. As DNA, the CDR3 is TGTGCCACCAGAGGACAGGGGGATAATGAGCAGTTCTTC. Amino acid sequence: CATRGQGDNEQFF.